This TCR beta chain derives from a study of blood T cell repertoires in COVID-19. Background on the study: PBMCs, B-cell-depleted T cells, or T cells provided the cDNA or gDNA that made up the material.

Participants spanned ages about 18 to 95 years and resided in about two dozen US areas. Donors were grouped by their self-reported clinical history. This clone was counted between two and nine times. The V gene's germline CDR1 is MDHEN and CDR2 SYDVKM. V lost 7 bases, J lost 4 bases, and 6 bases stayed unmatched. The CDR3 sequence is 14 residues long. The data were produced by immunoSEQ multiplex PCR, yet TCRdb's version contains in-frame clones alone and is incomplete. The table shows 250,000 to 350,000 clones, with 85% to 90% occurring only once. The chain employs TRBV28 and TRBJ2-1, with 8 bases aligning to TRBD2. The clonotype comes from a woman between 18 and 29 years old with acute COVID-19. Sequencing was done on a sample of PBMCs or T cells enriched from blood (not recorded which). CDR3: CASTSGSVYNEQFF. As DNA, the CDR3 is TGTGCCAGCACTAGCGGGTCCGTGTACAATGAGCAGTTCTTC.